The 15 T cell receptor beta chains listed next were all sequenced from one sample in a study of T cell changes during pregnancy in multiple sclerosis. Assay used: immunoSEQ multiplex PCR; TCRdb lists only in-frame clones, some missing. The sample yields about 46,000 clones, just under 95% seen once. Source: CD8+ T cells from peripheral blood mononuclear cells, taken after pregnancy. These receptors all stem from a female donor with multiple sclerosis, enrolled in a pregnancy study.

This clone has only one observation. CDR3 region: CASGDTYYEQYF. The CDR3 DNA reads TGTGCCAGCGGGGACACCTACTACGAGCAGTACTTC. V gene TRBV6-1 combines with J gene TRBJ2-7; tentatively, D is TRBD1 (6 bases). Per the germline V gene, CDR1 is MNHNS and CDR2 is SASEGT. V was pared by 8 bases and J by 3 bases, with 11 bases between. CDR3 length equals 12 residues.

The genes are TRBV7-9 and TRBJ1-2, with D tentatively TRBD1 (6 bases). The V end was cut by 2 bases, the J end by 1 base, with 20 bases between. This CDR3 is built from 18 residues. Germline V gene data show CDR1 as SEHNR and CDR2 as FQNEAQ (reference sequence). CDR3 region: CASSLRDRGGAYNYGYTF. CDR3 sequence (DNA): TGTGCCAGCAGCTTACGTGACCGCGGGGGGGCCTATAACTATGGCTACACCTTC.

This chain joins TRBV7-8 and TRBJ2-7, with D perhaps matching TRBD2 (6 bases). CDR3 size: 16 residues. V lost 5 bases and J 0 bases, leaving 17 bases between the germline ends. Germline CDR1 and CDR2: SGHVS and FQNEAQ. CDR3 region: CASSLPRGGSSYEQYF. The CDR3 nucleotides read TGTGCCAGCAGCCTCCCCCGTGGAGGGAGCTCCTACGAGCAGTACTTC.

This rearrangement joins TRBV27 to TRBJ2-1; 10 bases line up with TRBD2. The CDR3 is 15 residues long. Per the germline V gene, CDR1 is MNHEY and CDR2 is SMNVEV (reference sequence). The V gene end was trimmed by 5 bases and the J gene end by 2 bases; junction bases not matched to a gene: 3. Here the CDR3 reads CASSVSGRPYNEQFF. DNA for the CDR3: TGTGCCAGCAGTGTTAGCGGGAGGCCCTACAATGAGCAGTTCTTC.

The V gene is TRBV7-2, the J gene TRBJ2-7; 7 bases are a match to TRBD2. CDR3 size: 17 residues. Germline V CDR1 and CDR2: SGHTA, FQGNSA. The junction had 8 bases not matched to a gene; V was cut back by 0 bases and J by 0 bases. CDR3 bases: TGTGCCAGCAGCTTAGCGCTTATGGGGGGGTCCTCCTACGAGCAGTACTTC. It translates to CASSLALMGGSSYEQYF.

This rearrangement joins TRBV7-9 to TRBJ2-2; D unclear. CDR1 and CDR2 (germline): SEHNR, FQNEAQ (reference sequence). With 7 bases removed from V and 1 base from J, the gap between germline ends came to 16 bases. The CDR3 has 16 residues. The CDR3 bases are TGTGCCAGCACGGTCAGAGACACCATGAACACCGGGGAGCTGTTTTTT. As protein: CASTVRDTMNTGELFF.

The rearrangement links TRBV28 to TRBJ2-1; 8 bases fit TRBD2. The V gene's germline CDR1 is MDHEN and CDR2 SYDVKM. The CDR3 has 14 residues. Trimming cost V 6 bases and J 3 bases; bases outside gene matches: 4. The CDR3 coding sequence is TGTGCCAGCAGGGCGACTAGCGACTACAATGAGCAGTTCTTC. Protein product: CASRATSDYNEQFF.

In its sample, this clone was seen once. The chain couples TRBV27 to TRBJ1-1; possibly TRBD1 for D (5 bases). Trimming took off 4 bases at V and 11 bases at J, with 11 bases between the two ends. CDR3 length: 11 residues. The germline V gene encodes CDR1 MNHEY and CDR2 SMNVEV (reference sequence). CDR3 region: CASSSPRQAFF. DNA of the CDR3: TGTGCCAGCAGTTCGCCCCGACAGGCTTTCTTT.

The rearrangement uses TRBV15 and TRBJ1-2, with 7 positions matching TRBD1. Trimming cost V 3 bases and J 6 bases; bases outside gene matches: 7. Germline V gene lookup returns CDR1 LNHNV and CDR2 YYDKDF (reference sequence). The CDR3 totals 14 residues. The CDR3: CATSSYPGQHGYTF. The CDR3, as DNA: TGTGCCACCAGCAGTTATCCGGGACAGCATGGCTACACCTTC.

The V call is TRBV21-1, the J call TRBJ2-5; the table's D call TRBD1 went unverified against the DNA. TRBV21-1 is described as a pseudogene. The CDR3 spans 17 residues. CDR3 DNA sequence: TGTGCCAGCAGCAAAAGTCCCTCATGTCAGGGGGAAGAGACCCAGTACTTC. Encoded protein: CASSKSPSCQGEETQYF.

The J gene is TRBJ1-2, the V gene TRBV2; D ambiguous. This CDR3 contains 16 residues. Germline V gene data show CDR1 as SNHLY and CDR2 as FYNNEI. V lost 0 bases, J lost 2 bases, and 13 bases lay in between. CDR3 nucleotide sequence: TGTGCCAGCAGTGAAGCGCTTCTATCCGGGAACTATGGCTACACCTTC. It specifies CASSEALLSGNYGYTF.

The chain employs TRBV2 and TRBJ1-5; the D gene is possibly TRBD1 (6 bases). The V and J ends lost 6 bases and 9 bases respectively, with 12 bases between them. Germline V gene sequence: CDR1 SNHLY, CDR2 FYNNEI. This CDR3 comprises 12 residues. Here the CDR3 reads CASREQGGPQHF. DNA for the CDR3: TGTGCCAGCAGGGAACAGGGAGGGCCCCAGCATTTT.

This clone was seen just once. V is TRBV7-2 and J is TRBJ2-3, with D possibly TRBD2 on 5 matching bases. V lost 3 bases and J lost 2, with 15 bases in between. CDR3 length equals 16 residues. Germline V CDR1 and CDR2: SGHTA, FQGNSA. The CDR3 here is CASSFREKTYTDTQYF. In DNA, the CDR3 is TGTGCCAGCAGCTTCCGGGAAAAGACTTACACAGATACGCAGTATTTT.

The chain couples TRBV5-1 to TRBJ2-7; TRBD2 matches 11 bases. J was trimmed by 4 bases and V by 1 base; bases with no gene match: 4. CDR3 length: 15 residues. Germline CDR1 SGHRS, CDR2 YFSETQ. DNA of the CDR3: TGCGCCAGCAGCTTGACTAGCGGGGGAAGTTACGAGCAGTACTTC. Translated: CASSLTSGGSYEQYF.

The rearrangement joins TRBV28 to TRBJ2-5, with D unclear. Germline loops: CDR1 MDHEN, CDR2 SYDVKM. Trimming cost V 11 bases and J 2 bases, with 15 bases left between them. The CDR3 length is 13 residues. The CDR3 nucleotides read TGTGCCGGCTCCAAACGACAACAAGAGACCCAGTACTTC. Translated, it gives CAGSKRQQETQYF.